This TCR beta chain came from a study of OX40 agonist ivuxolimab in advanced cancers. Overall study context: Prior therapy, whether anti-PD-1, anti-PD-L1 or anti-CTLA-4, was allowed, and about 39% had some. Study-wide results and limits: Blood T cells, both CD4+ and CD8+, expanded clonally by week 6 at 0.1 to 3.0 mg/kg. Among the least clonally expanded were partial responders at 0.1-3.0 mg/kg.

This table comes from immunoSEQ multiplex PCR, and its TCRdb copy is limited to in-frame clones, with some not included. In the table there are 70,000 to 95,000 clones, 85% to 90% of which are singletons. About this clone itself: The antigen remains undetermined.

Blood specimens came from baseline, cycle 4 day 1, and cycle 7 day 1. The CDR3 spans 11 residues. In germline, CDR1 is SGHTS, CDR2 YDEGEE. V lost 1 base to trimming and J lost 9 bases, with 7 bases between them. This chain links TRBV5-8 with TRBJ1-1; D call uncertain. This clonotype was obtained from an adult with an advanced solid tumor such as melanoma, head and neck, liver or kidney cancer. The material sequenced was CD4+ or CD8+ T cells sorted from blood, taken in a trial of the OX40 agonist ivuxolimab. CDR3 DNA: TGTGCCAGCAGCTTGTTGCAGAAAGCTTTCTTT. This encodes CASSLLQKAFF.